The 20 T cell receptor beta chains reported below all come from one sample, sequenced in a study of blood T cells in healthy people across ages. Using a J-beta primer mix together with a sample-barcoded 5' primer, a second PCR was run for about 6 to 11 cycles. From the 5' RACE reads, TCRdb called clonotypes with MiXCR, one entry per CDR3 protein. The repertoire consists of 1 million to 1.2 million distinct CDR3 sequences, with around two fifths occurring once and the leading ten covering around 12%. The sequencing sample was made of blood. These receptors were taken from a man aged 18 to 35 in good health.

The sample holds a few counts of this clonotype. This chain connects TRBV20-1 to TRBJ2-7, with TRBD1 identical over 7 bases. V shed 6 bases, J shed 3 bases, and the junction held 8 bases outside the gene matches. The CDR3 extends over 13 amino acids. The germline V gene has CDR1 DFQATT and CDR2 SNEGSKA (reference sequence). The CDR3 DNA reads as TGCAGTGCCACTGGACAGGTCTTCTACGAGCAGTACTTC. Its protein is CSATGQVFYEQYF.

This clonotype was detected only a few times. The chain joins TRBV7-9 to TRBJ2-4, with D unclear. Gene TRBJ2-7 matches the end of the DNA better, so the J call may be wrong. CDR3 length: 15 amino acids. CDR1 is SEHNR and CDR2 is FQNEAQ in the germline V gene (reference sequence). CDR3 protein: CASSHDSSPTYEQYF. CDR3 sequence (DNA): TGTGCCAGCAGTCATGACTCATCCCCTACCTACGAGCAGTACTTC.

The chain carries TRBV2 and TRBJ1-4, with 9 bases identical to TRBD1. The ends lost 10 bases at V and 7 bases at J; junction bases unmatched: 10. Germline-derived CDR1 and CDR2 are SNHLY and FYNNEI. The CDR3 runs to 14 residues. In nucleotides, the CDR3 is TGTGCCACCAGAATACAGGGGGCAAGTGAAAAACTGTTTTTT. Its protein is CATRIQGASEKLFF.

This clonotype was counted only a few times. The chain combines TRBV6-2 or TRBV6-3 with TRBJ1-5; tentative D call: TRBD1 (5 bases). The CDR3 extends over 19 amino acids. The ends were cut back, 2 bases at V and 4 bases at J, with 24 bases in the middle. The V gene's germline CDR1 is MNHEY and CDR2 SVGEGT. CDR3 protein: CASSYRVTLGVFSNQPQHF. CDR3 nucleotides: TGTGCCAGCAGTTACCGGGTGACTCTGGGGGTTTTTAGTAATCAGCCCCAGCATTTT.

Ten or more counts support this clonotype. The V gene is TRBV12-3 or TRBV12-4, the J gene TRBJ1-1, with D tentatively TRBD1 (6 bases). This CDR3 has 14 residues. Trimming removed 5 bases at V and 4 bases at J, with 14 bases between. The CDR3 loop is CASSPPGGGTEAFF. CDR3 nucleotides: TGTGCCAGCAGTCCCCCGGGAGGGGGCACTGAAGCTTTCTTT.

In this sample, this clonotype turned up many times. The J gene is TRBJ2-1, the V gene TRBV29-1, with D possibly matching TRBD2 (5 bases). The CDR3 extends over 10 amino acids. The V gene's germline CDR1 is SQVTM and CDR2 ANQGSEA. V gave up 4 bases and J gave up 10 bases, with 8 bases separating them. This CDR3 reads CSVGRLEQFF. CDR3 sequence (DNA): TGCAGCGTTGGCCGACTAGAGCAGTTCTTC.

This clonotype was seen only a few times. The chain uses TRBV20-1 and TRBJ2-5; TRBD1 agrees at 9 bases. With the DNA end fitting TRBJ2-7 better, the J assignment may be wrong. CDR3 size: 16 residues. The germline CDR1 and CDR2 sequences are DFQATT and SNEGSKA (reference sequence). The CDR3 DNA is TGCAGTGCTAGAGAGGAGGGGACAGGGTCCCAATTCGAGCAGTACTTC. Protein product: CSAREEGTGSQFEQYF.

This clonotype was counted a few times. The rearrangement links TRBV7-2 to TRBJ2-7; D may match TRBD1 or TRBD2 (6 bases each). The J call is uncertain, as TRBJ2-5 better fits the DNA end. The CDR3 spans 16 residues. CDR1 is SGHTA, CDR2 FQGNSA, per germline. In DNA, the CDR3 is TGTGCCAGCAGTTCGAGGACAGTTTTGGGACTAGAGACCCAGTACTTC. Its translation: CASSSRTVLGLETQYF.

The rearrangement links TRBV6-6 to TRBJ1-5; possibly TRBD1 for D (6 bases). Germline lookup yields CDR1 MNHNY and CDR2 SVGAGI (reference sequence). With 6 bases removed from V and 5 bases from J, the gap between germline ends came to 17 bases. CDR3 size: 15 residues. The CDR3 bases are TGTGCCAGCAGCCCACTGACAGGTGACCATCAGCCCCAGCATTTT. Translation: CASSPLTGDHQPQHF.

This clonotype was seen a few times. The chain has TRBV9 and TRBJ2-1; no clear D gene. The CDR3 totals 13 residues. Germline-derived CDR1 and CDR2 are SGDLS and YYNGEE. The V end lost 4 bases, the J end lost 5 bases, and 10 bases lay between the germline ends. The CDR3 region is CASSPRPNNEQFF. The CDR3 bases are TGTGCCAGCAGCCCAAGACCCAACAATGAGCAGTTCTTC.

There are a few counts of this clonotype. The rearrangement uses TRBV6-6 and TRBJ1-4, with 9 nucleotides matching TRBD1. V was clipped by 0 bases and J by 6 bases; unmatched bases: 5. This CDR3 is 16 amino acids long. From germline, CDR1 is MNHNY and CDR2 SVGAGI (reference sequence). CDR3 in DNA: TGTGCCAGCAGTTACTCGGTATGGGACAGGGATGAAAAACTGTTTTTT. Its protein product is CASSYSVWDRDEKLFF.

The chain couples TRBV7-9 to TRBJ1-1; D not certain. V was trimmed by 4 bases and J by 5 bases, leaving 8 bases between them. Germline CDR1 SEHNR, CDR2 FQNEAQ (reference sequence). The CDR3 extends over 12 amino acids. The chain's CDR3 is CASSSSITEAFF. CDR3 in DNA: TGTGCCAGCAGCTCCTCGATAACTGAAGCTTTCTTT.

This clonotype has just a few counts. The chain has TRBV12-5 and TRBJ1-1; no clear D. Trimming stripped 3 bases from V and 1 base from J, with 9 bases between. This CDR3 comprises 14 residues. In germline, CDR1 is LGHNT, CDR2 FRNRAP. CDR3 coding DNA: TGTGCTAGTGGTTTCTCACTCTCGAACACTGAAGCTTTCTTT. Translating gives CASGFSLSNTEAFF. Based on the CDR3 plus reference TRBV12-5 and TRBJ1-1, the full variable domain is DARVTQTPRHKVTEMGQEVTMRCQPILGHNTVFWYRQTMMQGLELLAYFRNRAPLDDSGMPKDRFSAEMPDATLATLKIQPSEPRDSAVYFCASGFSLSNTEAFFGQGTRLTVV.

V usage is TRBV12-3 or TRBV12-4 and J usage is TRBJ2-1; TRBD1 is a possible D gene (5 bases). The V and J ends lost 6 bases and 13 bases respectively, with 22 bases between them. This CDR3 has 14 amino acids. This CDR3 reads CASRTVGVQETQFF. In nucleotides, the CDR3 is TGTGCCAGCAGAACAGTAGGGGTACAAGAGACCCAGTTCTTC.

The chain employs TRBV4-2 and TRBJ1-1, with D possibly being TRBD1 (6 bases). The germline V gene encodes CDR1 LGHNA and CDR2 YNFKEQ. V lost 3 bases, J lost 6 bases, and 29 bases lay in between. CDR3 length: 19 amino acids. The CDR3 coding sequence is TGTGCCAGCAGCCAGCCTGCCAGGGGATCCACTCCCCAAGACCCTGAAGCTTTCTTT. Protein sequence: CASSQPARGSTPQDPEAFF.

The gene calls are TRBV7-9 and TRBJ1-2, with D possibly matching TRBD1 (6 bases). Germline CDR1 is SEHNR and CDR2 is FQNEAQ (reference sequence). V lost 6 bases and J 5 bases, leaving 19 bases between the germline ends. The length of the CDR3 is 15 residues. The CDR3 sequence is CASSLWNREGYGYTF. The CDR3 DNA sequence: TGTGCCAGCAGTCTTTGGAACAGGGAAGGGTATGGCTACACCTTC.

This clonotype was seen only a few times. The V gene is TRBV5-6, the J gene TRBJ1-4; no firm D call. Between the trimmed V and J ends, which lost 1 base and 11 bases, there was a span of 15 bases. CDR3 size: 14 residues. The germline gives CDR1 SGHDT, CDR2 YYEEEE. CDR3 loop: CASSLSREVGKLFF. As DNA, the CDR3 is TGTGCCAGCAGCTTGAGTCGGGAGGTGGGGAAACTGTTTTTT.

The chain joins TRBV9 to TRBJ1-2; D is unresolved. The germline V and J ends were trimmed by 2 bases and 1 base, with 12 bases remaining between them. Germline CDR1 SGDLS, CDR2 YYNGEE. The CDR3 extends over 15 amino acids. The CDR3 here is CASSVGSQNNYGYTF. DNA of the CDR3: TGTGCCAGCAGCGTCGGTTCACAGAATAACTATGGCTACACCTTC.

Regarding this clonotype: With a much larger clone just one base away, this may be a read error. The chain combines TRBV20-1 with TRBJ2-1, with D perhaps matching TRBD2 (7 bases). The CDR3 runs 17 residues. In germline, CDR1 is DFQATT, CDR2 SNEGSKA (reference sequence). This CDR3 is CSARGGRGPHSYKEQFF. CDR3 nucleotide sequence: TGCAGTGCTAGAGGTGGGCGGGGGCCCCACTCCTACAAGGAGCAGTTCTTC.

This clonotype has just one count. The chain is built from TRBV5-1 and TRBJ2-2; the D is unclear. This CDR3 comprises 17 residues. Germline V gene data show CDR1 as SGHRS and CDR2 as YFSETQ. Trimming stripped 1 base from V and 1 base from J, with 14 bases between. The CDR3: CASSLLGPAVNTGELFF. CDR3 DNA sequence: TGCGCCAGCAGCTTGCTTGGCCCCGCCGTGAACACCGGGGAGCTGTTTTTT.